These T cell receptor beta chains were read from a single sample in a study of neurological immune-mediated disorders. One entry per CDR3 protein results from TCRdb running MiXCR on the 5' RACE reads. The data hold 55,000 to 65,000 distinct CDR3 sequences, with about 10% observed a single time. Material for sequencing was PBMCs. The receptors were sampled from a male donor with HTLV-1-associated myelopathy (HAM/TSP). Both conserved end residues are part of each CDR3. A D gene is named only where the DNA matches it firmly. Size tells how often a clone was seen (once, few, many) or the class of an expanded clone, and some rows leave it out.

cdr3_nt cdr3_aa clone_size v_call d_call j_call
TGCGCCAGCAGCCGTCCCAGCGGGGGGGAGGAGACCAAGTACTTC CASSRPSGGEETKYF once TRBV5-1 TRBD2 TRBJ2-5
TGCAGTGCTAGAGATCGGGCGACACTCGGGGAGCTGTTTTTT CSARDRATLGELFF many TRBV20-1 . TRBJ2-2
TGCGCCAGCGCTGAAGATGGGACACGCGAGGTCTATGGCTACACCTTC CASAEDGTREVYGYTF . TRBV5-1 . TRBJ1-2
TGCAGTGCTAGAGATCTGGTGGATGGCACAGATACGCAGTATTTT CSARDLVDGTDTQYF many TRBV20-1 . TRBJ2-3
TGTGCCAGCAGTGGTGGGCAAGAGCAGTTCTTC CASSGGQEQFF many TRBV2 . TRBJ2-1
TGTGCCAGCAGCCTATTGACAGGGCCGTGGAGTGAAGCTTTCTTT CASSLLTGPWSEAFF many TRBV12-3/TRBV12-4 TRBD1 TRBJ1-1
TGTGCCAGCAGCCATGCGGAGGGTAAATCTTACAATGAGCAGTTCTTC CASSHAEGKSYNEQFF many TRBV7-8 . TRBJ2-1
TGTGCCAGCAGTGCCGGACAGGGAGGAAACACCATATATTTT CASSAGQGGNTIYF many TRBV25-1 TRBD1 TRBJ1-3
TGCGCCAGCAGCCGGATAGGGACTAGCGGGGATAATGAGCAGTTCTTC CASSRIGTSGDNEQFF many TRBV5-1 TRBD2 TRBJ2-1
TGCAGGGTGGGGGCTCGGCCCCAAGAGACCCAGTACTTC CRVGARPQETQYF many TRBV20-1 . TRBJ2-5
TGTGCCAGCAGTGAAGCAGGGACGGTTACCTACAATGAGCAGTTCTTC CASSEAGTVTYNEQFF many TRBV2 . TRBJ2-1
TGTGCCAGCTCACCTGGGGCCTCCGACTATGGCTACACCTTC CASSPGASDYGYTF many TRBV18 . TRBJ1-2
TGTGCCAGCAGCTTAGGGGATCAGCGAGCAACGGATACGCAGTATTTT CASSLGDQRATDTQYF many TRBV7-2 . TRBJ2-3
TGTGCCAGCTCACCAACCGGTAACAACTACGAGCAGTACTTC CASSPTGNNYEQYF many TRBV18 . TRBJ2-7
TGTGCCAGCAGCCCAGTGGGGGGTGGAGAGACCCAGTACTTC CASSPVGGGETQYF many TRBV9 . TRBJ2-5
TGCGCCAGCAGTCAGACTAGCGGGGGGCCCTACCATGAGCAGTTCTTC CASSQTSGGPYHEQFF many TRBV5-1 TRBD2 TRBJ2-1
TGTGCCAGCAGCTTACGGGCCGACAAGCAGTACTTC CASSLRADKQYF many TRBV7-9 . TRBJ2-7
TGCGCCAGCAGCTCCCACCTTGGCGGACAGAGCTCCTATAATTCACCCCTCCACTTT CASSSHLGGQSSYNSPLHF many TRBV5-1 . TRBJ1-6
TGTGCCAGCAGCTTAGGCAATGAGCAGTTCTTC CASSLGNEQFF many TRBV7-9 . TRBJ2-1
TGCAGTGCCATGACAGAGACGGCCTATAATTCACCCCTCCACTTT CSAMTETAYNSPLHF many TRBV20-1 . TRBJ1-6
TGTGCCAGCAGCTTAGGTCCTGATCGCGAGCAGTACTTC CASSLGPDREQYF many TRBV7-2 . TRBJ2-7
TGCAGTGCCAAAGCGGGAACTACCTACGAGCAGTACTTC CSAKAGTTYEQYF many TRBV20-1 TRBD2 TRBJ2-7
TGTGCCAGCAGCCTCGGGGACGCTGAAGCTTTCTTT CASSLGDAEAFF many TRBV6-6 . TRBJ1-1
TGTGCCAGCAGCCCCGAGAGGGTTGGAAACACCATATATTTT CASSPERVGNTIYF many TRBV7-8 . TRBJ1-3
TGTGCCAGCAGTCCCACCGGAGGTAGAGGTGGCTACACCTTC CASSPTGGRGGYTF many TRBV2 . TRBJ1-2
TGCGCCAGCAGCCAAGATAGGACAGGAGGGAGGCACCAGTACTTC CASSQDRTGGRHQYF many TRBV4-3 . TRBJ2-5
TGCAGTGCTAGAGTCCTACAGCTTTCCGGAGAAGCTTTCTTT CSARVLQLSGEAFF many TRBV20-1 . TRBJ1-1
TGTGCCACCAGCACCCGGGGCCAAGAGACCCAGTACTTC CATSTRGQETQYF many TRBV15 . TRBJ2-5
TGCGTGAGTGGGCCGGGCCATGGGAGCTCCTACGATCAGTACTTC CVSGPGHGSSYDQYF . TRBV5-1 . TRBJ2-7
TGTGCCATCAGTGAGGCCGGGACAGGGGCGTACAATGAGCAGTTCTTC CAISEAGTGAYNEQFF many TRBV10-3 TRBD1 TRBJ2-1
TGTGCCAGCAGTTCATATGGGGAGACCCAGTACTTC CASSSYGETQYF many TRBV27 . TRBJ2-5
TGTGCCAGCAGTTACAGGTTCAATGAGCAGTTCTTC CASSYRFNEQFF . TRBV6-2/TRBV6-3 . TRBJ2-1
TGTGCCAGCAGGAGTACAGGGAGGGAGACCCAGTACTTC CASRSTGRETQYF many TRBV25-1 . TRBJ2-5
TGCGCCAGCAGCCAACCAGGGTCCACTGAAGCTTTCTTT CASSQPGSTEAFF many TRBV5-1 . TRBJ1-1
TGTGCCAGCACCCCCCCCGGACAGGGCAATCAGCCCCAGCATTTT CASTPPGQGNQPQHF many TRBV7-2 TRBD1 TRBJ1-5
TGCAGTGCCACGACTAGCGGGGGGACCTTCTACCAAGAGACCCAGTACTTC CSATTSGGTFYQETQYF many TRBV20-1 TRBD2 TRBJ2-5
TGCGCCAGCTTGGACCGGAATGAGCAGTTCTTC CASLDRNEQFF many TRBV5-1 . TRBJ2-1
TGTGCCAGCAGGGACCGACAGGAACTGAACACTGAAGCTTTCTTT CASRDRQELNTEAFF many TRBV6-2/TRBV6-3 . TRBJ1-1
TGCGCCAGCACCCAGGACAGTCGGACTGGCTACACCTTC CASTQDSRTGYTF many TRBV5-1 . TRBJ1-2
TGTGCCAGCAGCCAAGCGGCGCCCAAAAACATTCAGTACTTC CASSQAAPKNIQYF many TRBV3-1 . TRBJ2-4
TGTGCCACCAGTGATGGGACAGGACTGGCTCAGCCCCAGCATTTT CATSDGTGLAQPQHF many TRBV24-1 TRBD1 TRBJ1-5
TGTGCCAGCAGGCCAGAAAGAATTTACAATGAGCAGTTCTTC CASRPERIYNEQFF many TRBV27 . TRBJ2-1